A single TCR beta chain is shown here with its context. Profiled with immunoSEQ multiplex PCR; TCRdb holds only in-frame clones, not every one. The sample carries tens of thousands of clones, approximately 90% recorded once. V was pared by 1 base and J by 4 bases, with 25 bases between. The CDR3 has 20 amino acids. Germline values: CDR1 SNHLY, CDR2 FYNNEI. These data come from a study of T cell changes during pregnancy in multiple sclerosis. The V gene is TRBV2, the J gene TRBJ2-2; D possibly corresponds to TRBD1 (6 bases). Sequenced material: peripheral blood, taken after pregnancy. The source of this sequence is a female donor with multiple sclerosis, enrolled in a pregnancy study. The CDR3 bases are TGTGCCAGCAGTGAAGTGGGGACACTCTCTGGAGGTCGCGGCACCGGGGAGCTGTTTTTT. Protein sequence: CASSEVGTLSGGRGTGELFF.